Sequencing of this T cell receptor beta chain was carried out in a study of blood T cell repertoires in COVID-19. Repertoires were generated with immunoSEQ multiplex PCR, while TCRdb's copy carries only in-frame clones and drops some. Of 250,000 or so clones detected, approximately 89% appear once; the ten largest clones hold about 2.9%. V shed 5 bases, J shed 6 bases, and the junction held 9 bases outside the gene matches. This CDR3 has 16 residues. Germline loops: CDR1 MDHEN, CDR2 SYDVKM. The source material was PBMCs or T cells enriched from blood (not recorded which). The rearrangement uses TRBV28 and TRBJ2-3; 12 nucleotides line up with TRBD1. The clonotype originates from a woman between 40 and 55 years old who had been exposed to COVID-19. The CDR3 sequence is CASSPTGTGGMDTQYF. In DNA, the CDR3 is TGTGCCAGCAGTCCGACCGGGACAGGGGGCATGGATACGCAGTATTTT. Full variable domain (outside the CDR3, taken from reference TRBV28 and TRBJ2-3): DVKVTQSSRYLVKRTGEKVFLECVQDMDHENMFWYRQDPGLGLRLIYFSYDVKMKEKGDIPEGYSVSREKKERFSLILESASTNQTSMYLCASSPTGTGGMDTQYFGPGTRLTVL.